One T cell receptor beta chain is described in this entry. These data are taken from a study of blood T cell repertoires in COVID-19. Across the study: PBMCs, B-cell-depleted T cells, or T cells provided the cDNA or gDNA that made up the material.

In the authors' workflow: Amplification with reference gene primers provided the estimates of nucleated cell counts. The repertoire was sequenced with immunoSEQ multiplex PCR; TCRdb's copy has only in-frame clones and lacks some. The DNA was the basis for D and trimming; V, J and clone size are from that table. The sample shows around 170,000 clones, about four fifths of them seen only once. This receptor was identified in a man aged 65 to 85 who had recovered from COVID-19. Sequencing used peripheral blood.

As DNA, the CDR3 is TGTGCCAGCAGCTTAACCTCCTCATTAGGGACAGGGCTCACAGATACGCAGTATTTT. As protein: CASSLTSSLGTGLTDTQYF. The chain carries TRBV5-6 and TRBJ2-3; 9 positions agree with TRBD1. Trimming took 2 bases from V and 2 from J; bases not matched to a gene: 15. The CDR3 covers 19 residues. Per the germline V gene, CDR1 is SGHDT and CDR2 is YYEEEE.